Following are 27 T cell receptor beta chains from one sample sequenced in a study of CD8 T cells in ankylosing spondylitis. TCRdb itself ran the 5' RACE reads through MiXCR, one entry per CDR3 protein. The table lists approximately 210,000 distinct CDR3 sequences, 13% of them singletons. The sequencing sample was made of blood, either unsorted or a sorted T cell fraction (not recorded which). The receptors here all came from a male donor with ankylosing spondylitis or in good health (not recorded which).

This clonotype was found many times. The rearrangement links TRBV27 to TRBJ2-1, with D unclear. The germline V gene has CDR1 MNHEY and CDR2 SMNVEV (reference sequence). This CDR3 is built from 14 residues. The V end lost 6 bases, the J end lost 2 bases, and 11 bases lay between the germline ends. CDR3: CASSLGNPYNEQFF. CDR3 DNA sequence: TGTGCCAGCAGCCTGGGGAACCCCTACAATGAGCAGTTCTTC.

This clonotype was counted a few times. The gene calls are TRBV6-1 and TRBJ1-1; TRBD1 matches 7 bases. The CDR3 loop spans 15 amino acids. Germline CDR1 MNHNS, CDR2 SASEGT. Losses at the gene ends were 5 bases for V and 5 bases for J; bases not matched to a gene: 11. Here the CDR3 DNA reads TGTGCCAGCAGTCCTCGTGGGCAGGGGGGAACTGAAGCTTTCTTT. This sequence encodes CASSPRGQGGTEAFF.

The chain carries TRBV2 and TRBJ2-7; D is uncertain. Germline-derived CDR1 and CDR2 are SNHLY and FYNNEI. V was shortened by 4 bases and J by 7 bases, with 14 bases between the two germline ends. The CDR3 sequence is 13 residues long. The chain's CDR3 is CASSGSGVGEQYF. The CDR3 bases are TGTGCCAGCAGTGGGTCAGGAGTGGGTGAGCAGTACTTC.

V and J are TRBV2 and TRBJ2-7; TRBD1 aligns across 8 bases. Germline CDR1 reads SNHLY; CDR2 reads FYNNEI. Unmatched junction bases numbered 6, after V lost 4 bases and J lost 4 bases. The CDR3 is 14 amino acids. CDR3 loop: CASSAPDRVYEQYF. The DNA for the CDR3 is TGTGCCAGCAGTGCCCCGGACAGGGTGTACGAGCAGTACTTC. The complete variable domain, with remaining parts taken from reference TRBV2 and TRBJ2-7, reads EPEVTQTPSHQVTQMGQEVILRCVPISNHLYFYWYRQILGQKVEFLVSFYNNEISEKSEIFDDQFSVERPDGSNFTLKIRSTKLEDSAMYFCASSAPDRVYEQYFGPGTRLTVT.

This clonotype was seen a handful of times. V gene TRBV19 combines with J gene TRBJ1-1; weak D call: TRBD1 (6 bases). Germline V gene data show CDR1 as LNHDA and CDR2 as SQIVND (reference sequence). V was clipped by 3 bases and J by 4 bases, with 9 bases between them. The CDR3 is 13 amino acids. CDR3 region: CASSMWGATEAFF. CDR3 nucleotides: TGTGCCAGTAGTATGTGGGGGGCCACTGAAGCTTTCTTT.

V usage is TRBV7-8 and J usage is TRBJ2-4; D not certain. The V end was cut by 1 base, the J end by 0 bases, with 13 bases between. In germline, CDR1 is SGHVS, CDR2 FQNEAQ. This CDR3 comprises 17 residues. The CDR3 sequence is CASSLDYLSLAKNIQYF. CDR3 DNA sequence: TGTGCCAGCAGCTTAGACTATCTGTCCTTAGCCAAAAACATTCAGTACTTC.

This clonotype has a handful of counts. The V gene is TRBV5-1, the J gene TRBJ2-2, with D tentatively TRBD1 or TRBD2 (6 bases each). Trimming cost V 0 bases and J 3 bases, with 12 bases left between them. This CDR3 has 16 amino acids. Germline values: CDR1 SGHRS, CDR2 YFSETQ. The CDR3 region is CASSLEGGEDTGELFF. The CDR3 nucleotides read TGCGCCAGCAGCTTGGAGGGGGGCGAGGACACCGGGGAGCTGTTTTTT.

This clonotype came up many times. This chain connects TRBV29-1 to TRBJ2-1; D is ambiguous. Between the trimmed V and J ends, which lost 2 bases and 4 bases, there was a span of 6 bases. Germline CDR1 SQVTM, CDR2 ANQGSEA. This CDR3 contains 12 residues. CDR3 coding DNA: TGCAGCGTTGAATTGGGTTACAATGAGCAGTTCTTC. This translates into CSVELGYNEQFF.

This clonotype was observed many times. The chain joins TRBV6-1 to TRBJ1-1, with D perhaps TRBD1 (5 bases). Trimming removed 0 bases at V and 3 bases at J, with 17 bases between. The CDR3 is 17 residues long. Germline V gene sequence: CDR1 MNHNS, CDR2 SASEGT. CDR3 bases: TGTGCCAGCAGTGAAGCGCTGTCAGGGTCGCCGTACACTGAAGCTTTCTTT. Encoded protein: CASSEALSGSPYTEAFF.

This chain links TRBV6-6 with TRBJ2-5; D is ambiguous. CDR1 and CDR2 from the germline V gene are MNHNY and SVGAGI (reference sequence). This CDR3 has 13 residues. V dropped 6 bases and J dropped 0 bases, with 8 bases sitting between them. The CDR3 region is CASRAGYQETQYF. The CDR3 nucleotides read TGTGCCAGCAGAGCCGGCTACCAAGAGACCCAGTACTTC.

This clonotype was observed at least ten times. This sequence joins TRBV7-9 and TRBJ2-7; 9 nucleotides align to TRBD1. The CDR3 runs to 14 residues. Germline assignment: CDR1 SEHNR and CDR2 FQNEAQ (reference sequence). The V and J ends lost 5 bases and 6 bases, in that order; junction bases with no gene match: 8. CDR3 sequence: CASSPSGQGGEQYF. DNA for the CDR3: TGTGCCAGCAGCCCCTCGGGACAGGGTGGCGAGCAGTACTTC.

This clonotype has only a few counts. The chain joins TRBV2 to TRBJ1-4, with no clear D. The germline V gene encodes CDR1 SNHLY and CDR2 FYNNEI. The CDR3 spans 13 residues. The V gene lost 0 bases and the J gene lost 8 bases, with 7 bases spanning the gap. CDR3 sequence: CASSEAPREKLFF. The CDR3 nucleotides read TGTGCCAGCAGTGAAGCGCCGCGGGAAAAACTGTTTTTT.

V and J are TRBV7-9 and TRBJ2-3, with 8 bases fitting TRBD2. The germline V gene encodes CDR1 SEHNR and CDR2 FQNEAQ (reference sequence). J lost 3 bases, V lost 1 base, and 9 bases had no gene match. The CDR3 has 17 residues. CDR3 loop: CASSLGESSGQTDTQYF. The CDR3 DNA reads TGTGCCAGCAGCTTAGGGGAGTCTAGCGGGCAGACAGATACGCAGTATTTT.

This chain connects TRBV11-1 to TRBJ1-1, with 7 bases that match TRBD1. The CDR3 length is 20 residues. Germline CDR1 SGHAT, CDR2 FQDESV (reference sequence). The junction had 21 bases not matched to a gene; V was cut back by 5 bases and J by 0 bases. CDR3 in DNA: TGTGCCAGCAGCCGTAGCCGCCCGGGACAGCTCTTCTCCATGAACACTGAAGCTTTCTTT. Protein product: CASSRSRPGQLFSMNTEAFF.

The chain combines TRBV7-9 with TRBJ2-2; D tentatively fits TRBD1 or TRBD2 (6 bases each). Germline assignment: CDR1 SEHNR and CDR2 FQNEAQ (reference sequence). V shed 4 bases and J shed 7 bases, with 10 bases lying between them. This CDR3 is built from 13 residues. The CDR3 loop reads CASSSGGGGELFF. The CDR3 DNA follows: TGTGCCAGCAGCTCCGGGGGCGGCGGGGAGCTGTTTTTT.

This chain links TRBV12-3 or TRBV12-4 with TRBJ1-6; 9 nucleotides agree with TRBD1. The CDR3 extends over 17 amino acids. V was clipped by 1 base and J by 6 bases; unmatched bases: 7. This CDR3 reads CASSLDGTGSPNSPLHF. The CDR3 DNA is TGTGCCAGCAGTTTAGACGGGACAGGGAGTCCTAATTCACCCCTCCACTTT.

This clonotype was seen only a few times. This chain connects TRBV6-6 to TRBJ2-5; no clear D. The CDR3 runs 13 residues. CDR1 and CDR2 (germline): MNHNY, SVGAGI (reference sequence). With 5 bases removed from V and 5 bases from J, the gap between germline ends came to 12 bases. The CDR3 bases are TGTGCCAGCAGTCCTGGACGGTCGGAGACCCAGTACTTC. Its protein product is CASSPGRSETQYF.

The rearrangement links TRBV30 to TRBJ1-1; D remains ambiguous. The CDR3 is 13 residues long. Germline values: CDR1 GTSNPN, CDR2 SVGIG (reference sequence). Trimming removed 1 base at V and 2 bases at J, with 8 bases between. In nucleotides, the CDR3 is TGTGCCTGGAGTGGCGCCGAAAACACTGAAGCTTTCTTT. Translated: CAWSGAENTEAFF.

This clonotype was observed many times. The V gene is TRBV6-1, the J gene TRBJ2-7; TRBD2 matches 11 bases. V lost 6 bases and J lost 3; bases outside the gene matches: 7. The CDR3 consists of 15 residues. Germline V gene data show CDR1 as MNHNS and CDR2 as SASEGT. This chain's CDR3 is CASRPLAGGLYEQYF. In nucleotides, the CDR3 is TGTGCCAGCAGGCCCCTAGCGGGAGGACTCTACGAGCAGTACTTC.

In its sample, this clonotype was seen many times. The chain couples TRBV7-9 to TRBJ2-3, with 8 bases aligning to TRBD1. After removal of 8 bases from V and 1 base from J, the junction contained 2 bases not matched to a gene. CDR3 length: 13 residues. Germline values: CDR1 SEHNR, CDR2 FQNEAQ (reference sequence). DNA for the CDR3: TGTGCCAGCGACAGGGGAGGCACAGATACGCAGTATTTT. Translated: CASDRGGTDTQYF.

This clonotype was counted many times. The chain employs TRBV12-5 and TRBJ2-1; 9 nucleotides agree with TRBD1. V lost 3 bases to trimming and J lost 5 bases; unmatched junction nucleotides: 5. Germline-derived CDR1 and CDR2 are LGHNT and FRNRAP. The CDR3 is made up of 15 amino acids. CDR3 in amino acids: CASGLGTGLNNEQFF. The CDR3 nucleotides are TGTGCTAGTGGTTTAGGGACAGGGCTAAACAATGAGCAGTTCTTC.

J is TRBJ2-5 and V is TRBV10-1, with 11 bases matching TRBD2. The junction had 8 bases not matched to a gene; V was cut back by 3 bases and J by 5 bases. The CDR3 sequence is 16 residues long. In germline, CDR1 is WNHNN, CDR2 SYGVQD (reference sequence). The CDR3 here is CASSERPSGRKETQYF. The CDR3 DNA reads TGCGCCAGCAGTGAACGTCCTAGCGGGAGGAAGGAGACCCAGTACTTC.

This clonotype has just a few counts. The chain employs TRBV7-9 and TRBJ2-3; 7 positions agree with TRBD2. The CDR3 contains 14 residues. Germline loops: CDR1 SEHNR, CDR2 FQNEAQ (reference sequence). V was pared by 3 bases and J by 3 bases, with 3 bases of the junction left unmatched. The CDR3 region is CASSLTSLTDTQYF. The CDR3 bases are TGTGCCAGCAGCTTGACTAGCCTGACAGATACGCAGTATTTT.

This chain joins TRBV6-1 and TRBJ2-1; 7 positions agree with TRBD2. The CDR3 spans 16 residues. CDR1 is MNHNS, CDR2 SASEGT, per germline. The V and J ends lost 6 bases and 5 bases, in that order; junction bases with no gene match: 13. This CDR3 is CASSPLRTSYNNEQFF. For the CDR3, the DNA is TGTGCCAGCAGCCCTCTAAGGACTAGTTACAACAATGAGCAGTTCTTC.

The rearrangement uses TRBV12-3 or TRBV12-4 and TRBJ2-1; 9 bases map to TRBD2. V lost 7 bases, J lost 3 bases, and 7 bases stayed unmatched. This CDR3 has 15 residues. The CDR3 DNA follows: TGTGCCAGCACTTTTAGCGGGGGTTTCTACAATGAGCAGTTCTTC. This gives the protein CASTFSGGFYNEQFF.

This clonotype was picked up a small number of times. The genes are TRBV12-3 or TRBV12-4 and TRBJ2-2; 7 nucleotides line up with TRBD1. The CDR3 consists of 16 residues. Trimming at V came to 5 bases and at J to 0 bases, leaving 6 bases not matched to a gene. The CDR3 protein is CASSARQGSNTGELFF. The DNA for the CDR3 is TGTGCCAGCAGTGCCCGACAGGGATCGAACACCGGGGAGCTGTTTTTT.

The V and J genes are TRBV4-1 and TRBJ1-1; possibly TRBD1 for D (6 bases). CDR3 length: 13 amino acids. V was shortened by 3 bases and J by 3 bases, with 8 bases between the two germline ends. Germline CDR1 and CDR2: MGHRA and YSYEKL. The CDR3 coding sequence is TGCGCCAGCAGCCACTCAGGGGACACTGAAGCTTTCTTT. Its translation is CASSHSGDTEAFF.